This T cell receptor (beta chain) was captured by sequencing in a study of T cells after yellow fever vaccination. Study details: Separation of EM, EMRA, CM and Tscm memory subsets by sorting relied on CD3, CD45RA, CCR7 and CD95. Whole-study results and caveats: Post-booster repertoires contained most primary-vaccination clones again (roughly 97% CD4, 88% CD8). In FACS-sorted repertoires, abundant clonotypes from the bulk population could appear as contaminants.

They built TCR cDNA with 5'RACE template switching, a step that put in a universal primer site and UMIs. TCRdb ran MiXCR on the 5' RACE reads and lists one entry per CDR3 protein. The profile covers 25,000 to 30,000 distinct CDR3 sequences, with roughly 5.9% appearing a single time and approximately 25% taken by the ten largest. CDR3 length: 14 amino acids. J lost 6 bases, V lost 5 bases, and 9 bases had no gene match. Per the germline V gene, CDR1 is SGHTA and CDR2 is FQGNSA. V usage is TRBV7-2 and J usage is TRBJ2-7, with TRBD1 matching over 8 bases. The sample in question was PBMCs, either bulk or a sorted T-cell subset (CD4+, CD8+, memory, or dextramer-sorted; not recorded which), obtained on the day of the yellow fever booster vaccination. This receptor was obtained from a man aged 25-40 years who received the YFV17D yellow fever vaccine. DNA of the CDR3: TGTGCCAGCAGCGTAGGGACAGGTAATCGCGAGCAGTACTTC. Its translation: CASSVGTGNREQYF. Based on the CDR3 plus reference TRBV7-2 and TRBJ2-7, the full variable domain is GAGVSQSPSNKVTEKGKDVELRCDPISGHTALYWYRQSLGQGLEFLIYFQGNSAPDKSGLPSDRFSAERTGGSVSTLTIQRTQQEDSAVYLCASSVGTGNREQYFGPGTRLTVT.